Listed below are T cell receptor beta chains from one sample, sequenced in a study of blood T cell repertoires in COVID-19. This table comes from immunoSEQ multiplex PCR, and its TCRdb copy is limited to in-frame clones, with some not included. The sample yields about 100,000 clones, 65% to 90% seen once. The specimen sequenced was PBMCs or T cells enriched from blood (not recorded which). These receptor sequences come from a woman between 45 and 65 years old who had recovered from COVID-19. Both conserved end residues are part of each CDR3. D genes are given only for firm matches. Clone size, where shown, is once, few, many, or a class for clones that have expanded.

>-|TRBV29-1|-|TRBJ2-7
CSVSWDFRGEQYF
TGCAGCGTTTCCTGGGACTTCCGGGGAGAGCAGTACTTC
>TRBD2|TRBV3-1/TRBV3-2|-|TRBJ2-5
CATRTSGVETQYF
TGTGCCACAAGGACTAGCGGGGTTGAGACCCAGTACTTC
>-|TRBV29-1|-|TRBJ2-7
CSVGQGWAYEQYF
TGCAGCGTTGGTCAGGGGTGGGCCTACGAGCAGTACTTC
>-|TRBV5-1|-|TRBJ2-5
CASSLGWGEETQYF
TGCGCCAGCAGCTTGGGTTGGGGGGAAGAGACCCAGTACTTC
>TRBD1|TRBV24-1|-|TRBJ2-5
CATSDLRIGTGQETQYF
TGTGCCACCAGTGATTTGCGGATCGGGACAGGTCAAGAGACCCAGTACTTC
>-|TRBV25-1|-|TRBJ1-2
CASSGLEAGVGGYTF
TGTGCCAGCAGTGGACTAGAAGCGGGAGTAGGAGGCTACACCTTC
>-|TRBV20-1|once|TRBJ2-2
CSASGGPGGNTGELFF
TGCAGTGCCAGTGGGGGGCCAGGGGGGAACACCGGGGAGCTGTTTTTT
>-|TRBV28|-|TRBJ2-4
CASSPLSRGVAKNIQYF
TGTGCCAGCAGTCCCCTCAGCAGGGGAGTAGCCAAAAACATTCAGTACTTC
>-|TRBV10-1|-|TRBJ2-7
CASSGEGPYEQYF
TGCGCCAGCAGTGGTGAGGGCCCCTACGAGCAGTACTTC
>-|TRBV6-5|-|TRBJ1-1
CASSYGGEGTEAFF
TGTGCCAGCAGTTACGGGGGGGAGGGCACTGAAGCTTTCTTT
>-|TRBV5-6|-|TRBJ2-2
CASSSNTGELFF
TGTGCCAGCAGCTCTAACACCGGGGAGCTGTTTTTT
>-|TRBV3-1/TRBV3-2|-|TRBJ2-3
CASSQDSGSDTQYF
TGTGCCAGCAGCCAAGATTCGGGGTCAGATACGCAGTATTTT
>TRBD1|TRBV5-4|-|TRBJ2-5
CASSFPAGGAETQYF
TGTGCCAGCAGCTTCCCTGCAGGGGGCGCCGAGACCCAGTACTTC
>-|TRBV6-5|-|TRBJ1-2
CASRDTNYGYTF
TGTGCCAGCAGGGACACAAACTATGGCTACACCTTC
>-|TRBV3-1/TRBV3-2|-|TRBJ2-5
CASRTLAKETQYF
TGTGCCAGCAGGACACTAGCCAAAGAGACCCAGTACTTC
>-|TRBV5-4|-|TRBJ2-3
CASSLGTANTDTQYF
TGTGCCAGCAGCTTGGGTACAGCCAACACAGATACGCAGTATTTT
>-|TRBV18|-|TRBJ1-1
CASSPTVNTEAFF
TGTGCCAGCTCACCAACAGTGAACACTGAAGCTTTCTTT
>TRBD2|TRBV3-1/TRBV3-2|-|TRBJ2-2
CASSPQLAGYTGELFF
TGTGCCAGCAGCCCCCAACTAGCGGGGTACACCGGGGAGCTGTTTTTT
>-|TRBV28|-|TRBJ2-4
CASSLRQGVLAKNIQYF
TGTGCCAGCAGTTTAAGGCAGGGTGTACTAGCCAAAAACATTCAGTACTTC
>-|TRBV7-2|-|TRBJ1-3
CASSTDSGNTIYF
TGTGCCAGCAGCACAGACTCTGGAAACACCATATATTTT
>TRBD1|TRBV3-1/TRBV3-2|-|TRBJ2-2
CASSKRQGNTGELFF
TGTGCCAGCAGCAAACGACAGGGGAACACCGGGGAGCTGTTTTTT